This TCR beta chain was identified in a study of blood T cell dynamics during melanoma immunotherapy (dated by TCRdb to about 2020). Some background on the complete study: Patients had metastatic melanoma and received first-line pembrolizumab or nivolumab plus ipilimumab as standard of care in the United Kingdom. To identify early correlates of response, the study profiled peripheral T cell receptor repertoires in patients with metastatic melanoma before and after one cycle of checkpoint inhibitor therapy. The training cohort consisted of consecutive patients, while an additional independent group of patients from the same centre was pooled to form an external validation set. The research as a whole found: Unlike progressors, patients who went on to achieve disease control showed a bifurcated reorganization of the PBMC repertoire at W3, with either increased clonality or increased diversity. The study could not determine whether the T cell clones driving repertoire changes were melanoma-specific or reflected general immune activation. The relatively small sample size was acknowledged as potentially limiting generalization of the results.

For every bulk PBMC sample, a fixed 350 ng of DNA was loaded. TCR beta CDR3 sequences were amplified from genomic DNA using the immunoSEQ TCRb Assay kit according to manufacturer instructions. The KAPA Library Quantification Kit for Illumina platforms was used to quantify pooled libraries by qPCR. Pooled libraries were sequenced on an Illumina NextSeq 500, clustered at roughly 0.6-1.2 pM. Per the original workflow: TCR data were analyzed with immunoSEQ ANALYZER and the R LymphoSeq package. A rearrangement efficiency score was calculated as productive divided by the sum of productive and non-productive CDR3 sequences. Within each patient, timepoints were compared pairwise for clonality, measured with the Gini coefficient, and for diversity, measured with the Renyi index at alpha=1. Clonal relatedness used an edit distance of 3, and repertoire similarity used the Bhattacharyya coefficient, both computed in LymphoSeq. To classify response, a linear discriminant analysis based on week-3 changes in clonality and diversity was built using the R MASS and caret packages. Not all clones reach the TCRdb copy of this immuneACCESS table, which keeps in-frame sequences only. Checked studies attribute under half of the gap to unresolved V genes and leave the rest unexplained. V and J calls and clone size come straight from that table; D and trimming were deduced from the DNA. Within this sample are tens of thousands of clones, with roughly nine tenths of them counted one time only. The biggest ten clones account for approximately 1.1% of the sample.

Regarding this clone: Its antigen is still unknown. No much larger clone is present one base from it, and per-base qualities are unavailable.

The sample's time point label, in plain terms: pre-treatment baseline. Blood samples were collected before treatment (T0) and at week 3 (W3), after the first cycle of checkpoint blockade. Except for a couple of patients with rapid clinical progression, response was assessed 12 weeks after the first infusion by RECIST 1.1; disease control meant complete response, partial response or stable disease. Patients were not eligible if they had prior systemic cancer treatment, concomitant immunosuppressant therapy or synchronous other active malignancies. To track both circulating cells and T cell turnover, TCR beta was sequenced from bulk PBMC as well as from plasma cell-free DNA. PBMC were isolated from blood with Lymphoprep and SepMate tubes, followed by red cell lysis. QIAamp DNA Blood Mini kits were used to extract DNA from PBMC and from sorted T cell subsets. The germline V end is reduced by 5 bases and the J end by 5 bases; junction bases left unmatched: 4. CDR1 and CDR2, per the germline V gene (reference sequence), are MNHEY and SMNVEV. Reading from cysteine to phenylalanine, the CDR3 counts 13 amino acids. CDR3 DNA only is kept here, 39 bases in frame from base 1.

Sample: blood, taken from a patient treated with checkpoint blockade. The rearranged segments are TRBV27 and TRBJ2-7; 9 bases in the middle match TRBD1. This clonotype was obtained from a human donor with melanoma. The encoded CDR3 is CASSAGTGNEQYF. The DNA sequence is as follows: TGTGCCAGCAGTGCCGGGACAGGGAACGAGCAGTACTTC.